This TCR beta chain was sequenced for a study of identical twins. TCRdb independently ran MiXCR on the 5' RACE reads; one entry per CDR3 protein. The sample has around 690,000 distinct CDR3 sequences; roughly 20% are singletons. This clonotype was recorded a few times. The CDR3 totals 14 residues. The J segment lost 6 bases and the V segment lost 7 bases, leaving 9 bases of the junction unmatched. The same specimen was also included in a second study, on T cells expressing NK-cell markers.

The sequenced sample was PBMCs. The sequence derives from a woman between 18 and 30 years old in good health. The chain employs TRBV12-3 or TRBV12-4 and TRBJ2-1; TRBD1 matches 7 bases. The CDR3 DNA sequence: TGTGCCAGCAATCGGAAGGGGGCCGGCAATGAGCAGTTCTTC. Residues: CASNRKGAGNEQFF.